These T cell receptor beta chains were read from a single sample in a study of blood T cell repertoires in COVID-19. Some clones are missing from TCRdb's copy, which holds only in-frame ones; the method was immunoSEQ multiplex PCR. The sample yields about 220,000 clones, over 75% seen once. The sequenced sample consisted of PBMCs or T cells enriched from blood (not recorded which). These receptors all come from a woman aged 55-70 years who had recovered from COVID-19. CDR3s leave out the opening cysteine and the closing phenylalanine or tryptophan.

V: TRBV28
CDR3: ASSSQGNQPQH

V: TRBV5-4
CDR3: ASSWVTESHTEAF

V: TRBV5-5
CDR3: ASSLGGRGRNTEAF

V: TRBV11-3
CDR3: ASSPGTRGSTDTQY

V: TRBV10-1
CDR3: ASSLGQSYGYT

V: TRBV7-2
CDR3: ASSAQGARDTEAF

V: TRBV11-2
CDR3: ASSLSGSIVAEAF

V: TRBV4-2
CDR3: ASSSLYEQF

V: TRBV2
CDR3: ASSEHRDTEQF

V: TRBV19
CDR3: ASSAPPRGGEETQY

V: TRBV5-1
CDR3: ASSSGTADTGELF

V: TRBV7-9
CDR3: ASSPGTGANTEAF

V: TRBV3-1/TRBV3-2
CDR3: ASSPLSDTQY

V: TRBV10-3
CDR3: AISDLAADYGYT

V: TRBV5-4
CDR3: ASRKGQTNTGELF

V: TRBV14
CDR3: ASSQDRTGAINEKLF

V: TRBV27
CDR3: ASSLSSYTGELF

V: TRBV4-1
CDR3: ASSQDGTGKTEAF

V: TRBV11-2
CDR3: ASSLDYTDTQY

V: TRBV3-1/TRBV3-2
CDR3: ASSQGRGNQPQH

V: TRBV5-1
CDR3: ASRQTTYEQY

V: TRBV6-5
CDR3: ASRTGQGFEPQH

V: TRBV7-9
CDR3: ASTLSGGNYNSPLH

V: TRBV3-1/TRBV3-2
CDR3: ASSQDPYEQY

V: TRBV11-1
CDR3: ASSPRGQGNEQF

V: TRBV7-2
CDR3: ASTSGVQETQY

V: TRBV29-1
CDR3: SVPRGIYEQY

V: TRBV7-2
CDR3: ASSLVPGRPQH

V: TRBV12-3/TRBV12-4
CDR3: ASTADRNYGYT

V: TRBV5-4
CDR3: ASSPQAATNEKLF

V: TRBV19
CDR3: ASSPQTGGYYGYT

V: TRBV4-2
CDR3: ASSGRGGRASGELF

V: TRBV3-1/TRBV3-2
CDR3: ASSSTWGQGPIS

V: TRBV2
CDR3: ASTRQSYEQY

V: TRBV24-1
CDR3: AVPGLRSGNTIY

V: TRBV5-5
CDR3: ASSLRPVPGETQY

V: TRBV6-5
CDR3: ASRALQAVRETQY

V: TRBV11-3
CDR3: ASSPGTGQETQY

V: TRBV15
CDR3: ATATPSMSGYT

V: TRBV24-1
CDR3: ATSDPGRDTGELF